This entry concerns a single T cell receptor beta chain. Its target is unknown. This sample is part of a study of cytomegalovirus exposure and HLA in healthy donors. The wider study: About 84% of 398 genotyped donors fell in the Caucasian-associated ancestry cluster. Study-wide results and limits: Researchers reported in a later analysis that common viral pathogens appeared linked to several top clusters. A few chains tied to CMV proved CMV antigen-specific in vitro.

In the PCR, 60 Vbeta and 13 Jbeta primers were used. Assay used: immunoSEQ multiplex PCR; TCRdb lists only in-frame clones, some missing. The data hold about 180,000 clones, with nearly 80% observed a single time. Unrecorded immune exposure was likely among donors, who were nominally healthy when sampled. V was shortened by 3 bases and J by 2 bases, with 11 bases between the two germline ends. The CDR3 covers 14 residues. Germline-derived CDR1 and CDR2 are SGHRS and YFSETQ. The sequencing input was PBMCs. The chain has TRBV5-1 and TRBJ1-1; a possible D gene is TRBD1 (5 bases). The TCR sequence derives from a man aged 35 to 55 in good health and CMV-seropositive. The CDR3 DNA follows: TGCGCCAGCAGCTCTTCTGGGGCAAACACTGAAGCTTTCTTT. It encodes CASSSSGANTEAFF.